The entry below gives a single TCR beta chain sequence along with its context. The record originates from a study of blood T cell repertoires in COVID-19. Turning to the study itself: Material from acute and convalescent COVID-19 was sourced from the United States, Italy and Spain.

Trimming stripped 3 bases from V and 0 bases from J, with 9 bases between. Germline CDR1 SGHAT, CDR2 FQNNGV. CDR3 length: 15 residues. Enrolled through a virtual design, the participants were between roughly 18 and 90 years of age and came from about two dozen US areas. In the study's own analysis: Amplification of reference gene primers provided the estimated nucleated cell counts. Here immunoSEQ multiplex PCR was the method, and the copy in TCRdb shows in-frame clones only, minus some. From that table come the V and J calls and clone size; the DNA was used to work out D and trimming. Counted here are just over 250,000 clones, about 88% occurring once; the ten biggest clones make up approximately 4.5%.

The sample comprised PBMCs or T cells enriched from blood (not recorded which). This sequence originates from a man aged 25 to 45 with acute COVID-19. J is TRBJ1-5 and V is TRBV11-2; D call uncertain. The CDR3 bases are TGTGCCAGCAGCTTTTCGGGGAATAGCAATCAGCCCCAGCATTTT. It codes for CASSFSGNSNQPQHF.